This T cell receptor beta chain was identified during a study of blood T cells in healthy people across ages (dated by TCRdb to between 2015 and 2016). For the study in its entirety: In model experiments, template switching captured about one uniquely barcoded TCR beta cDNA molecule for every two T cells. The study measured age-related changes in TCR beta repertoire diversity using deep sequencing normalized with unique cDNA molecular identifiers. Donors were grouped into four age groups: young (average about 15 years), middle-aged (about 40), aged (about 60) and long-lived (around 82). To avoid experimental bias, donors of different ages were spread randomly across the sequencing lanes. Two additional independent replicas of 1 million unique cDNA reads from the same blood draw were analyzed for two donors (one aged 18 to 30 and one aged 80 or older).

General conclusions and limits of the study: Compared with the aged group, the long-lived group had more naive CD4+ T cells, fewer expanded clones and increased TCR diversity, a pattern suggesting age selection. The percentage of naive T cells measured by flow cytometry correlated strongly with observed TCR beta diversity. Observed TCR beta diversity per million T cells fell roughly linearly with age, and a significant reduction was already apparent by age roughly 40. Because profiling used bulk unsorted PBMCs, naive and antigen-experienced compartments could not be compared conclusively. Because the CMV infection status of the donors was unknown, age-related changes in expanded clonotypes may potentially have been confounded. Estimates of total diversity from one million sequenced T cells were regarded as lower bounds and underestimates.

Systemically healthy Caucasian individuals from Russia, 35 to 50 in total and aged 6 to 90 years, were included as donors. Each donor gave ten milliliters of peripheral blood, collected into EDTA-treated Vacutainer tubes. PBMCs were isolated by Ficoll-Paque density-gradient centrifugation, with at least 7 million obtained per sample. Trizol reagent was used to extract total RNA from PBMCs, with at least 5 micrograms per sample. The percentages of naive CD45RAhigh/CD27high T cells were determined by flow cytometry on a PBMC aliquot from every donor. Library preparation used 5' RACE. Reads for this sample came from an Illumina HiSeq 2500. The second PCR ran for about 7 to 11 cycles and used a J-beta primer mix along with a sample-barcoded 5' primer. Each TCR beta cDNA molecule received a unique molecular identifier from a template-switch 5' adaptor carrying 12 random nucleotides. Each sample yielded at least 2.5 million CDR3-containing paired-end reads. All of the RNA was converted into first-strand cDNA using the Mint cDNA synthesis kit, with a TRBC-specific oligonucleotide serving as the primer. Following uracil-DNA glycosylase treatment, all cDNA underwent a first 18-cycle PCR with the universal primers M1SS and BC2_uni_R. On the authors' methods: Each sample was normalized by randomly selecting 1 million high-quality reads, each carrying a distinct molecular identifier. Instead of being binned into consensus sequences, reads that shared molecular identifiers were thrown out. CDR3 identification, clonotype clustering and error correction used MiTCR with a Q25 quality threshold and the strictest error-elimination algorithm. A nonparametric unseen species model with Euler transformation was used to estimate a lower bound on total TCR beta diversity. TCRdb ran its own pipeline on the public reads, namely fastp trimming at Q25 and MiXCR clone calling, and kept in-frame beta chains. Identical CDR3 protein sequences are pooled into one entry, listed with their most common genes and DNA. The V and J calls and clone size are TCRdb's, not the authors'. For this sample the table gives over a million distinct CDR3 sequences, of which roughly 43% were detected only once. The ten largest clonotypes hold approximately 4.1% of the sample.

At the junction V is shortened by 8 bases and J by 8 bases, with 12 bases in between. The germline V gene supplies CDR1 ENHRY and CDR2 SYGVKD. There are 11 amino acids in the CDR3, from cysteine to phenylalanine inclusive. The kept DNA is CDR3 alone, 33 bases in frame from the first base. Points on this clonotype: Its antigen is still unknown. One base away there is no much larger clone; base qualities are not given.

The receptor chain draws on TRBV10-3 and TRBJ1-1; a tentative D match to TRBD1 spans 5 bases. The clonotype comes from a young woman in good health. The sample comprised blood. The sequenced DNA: TGTGCCATCGGGGGAACATCAGAAGCTTTCTTT. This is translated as CAIGGTSEAFF.